This TCR beta chain was sequenced during a study of Ad26.COV2.S vaccination and SARS-CoV-2 variants. Study conclusions and caveats: Responses of spike-specific T cells (both CD8+ and CD4+) reportedly showed substantial breadth after vaccination. It is possible that the TCR breadth and depth analyses underestimated the total T cell responses.

This clone was seen a single time. Its specificity is not known. V lost 0 bases to trimming and J lost 6 bases; unmatched junction nucleotides: 6. This CDR3 has 14 residues. CDR1 is SGHNT and CDR2 is YYREEE in the germline V gene (reference sequence). The data were produced by immunoSEQ multiplex PCR, yet TCRdb's version contains in-frame clones alone and is incomplete. The table has 350,000 to 600,000 clones, about nine tenths seen once. Treatment: approximately 18 received Ad26.COV2.S at low or high dose, single or two shots; 5 received placebo; per-sample allocation not given. Sampling was done on day 63 after the first vaccine or placebo injection.

The sequencing used peripheral blood, collected in a trial of Ad26.COV2.S vaccine versus placebo. The clonotype originates from a person between 18 and 60 years old who received the Ad26.COV2.S COVID-19 vaccine or a placebo. The J gene is TRBJ2-7, the V gene TRBV5-4; 7 bases are shared with TRBD2. CDR3 bases: TGTGCCAGCAGCTTGGGCGGGAGTGTTCTCGAGCAGTACTTC. This translates into CASSLGGSVLEQYF.